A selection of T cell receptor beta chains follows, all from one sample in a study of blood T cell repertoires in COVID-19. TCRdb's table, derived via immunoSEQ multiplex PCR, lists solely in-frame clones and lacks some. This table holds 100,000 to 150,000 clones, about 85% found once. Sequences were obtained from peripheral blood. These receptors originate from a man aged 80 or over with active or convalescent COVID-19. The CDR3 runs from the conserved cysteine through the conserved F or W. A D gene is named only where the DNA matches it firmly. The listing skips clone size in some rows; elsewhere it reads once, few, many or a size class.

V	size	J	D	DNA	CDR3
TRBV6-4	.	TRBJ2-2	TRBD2	TGTGCCAGCAGCCCCCTAGCGGGGAACACCGGGGAGCTGTTTTTT	CASSPLAGNTGELFF
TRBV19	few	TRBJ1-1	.	TGTGCCAGTATCGGCAGGGAATTAACTGAAGCTTTCTTT	CASIGRELTEAFF
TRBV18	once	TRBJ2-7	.	TGTGCCAGCTCACCGGTCGGGACACGTTTCGACGAGCAGTACTTC	CASSPVGTRFDEQYF
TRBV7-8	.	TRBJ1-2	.	TGTGCCAGCAGCCGAATGGGACTGTACTATGGCTACACCTTC	CASSRMGLYYGYTF
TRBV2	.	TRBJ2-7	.	TGTGCCAGCAGTGAAGCGGCGTCGGGGGAGCAGTACTTC	CASSEAASGEQYF
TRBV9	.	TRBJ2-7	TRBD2	TGTGCCAGCAGCGTAGGGACAACTAGCGGGGCAATTCACTACGAGCAGTACTTC	CASSVGTTSGAIHYEQYF
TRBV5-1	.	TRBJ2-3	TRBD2	TGCGCCAGCAGCCAGGGGACTAGCGGGGTCACAGATACGCAGTATTTT	CASSQGTSGVTDTQYF
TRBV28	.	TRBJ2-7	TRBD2	TGTGCCAGCAGCTTCGCGGGGGGTACCCTTCGAGAGCAGTACTTC	CASSFAGGTLREQYF
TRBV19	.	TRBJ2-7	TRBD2	TGTGCCAGTAGTAGCGGGAGGTCCAACGAGCAGTACTTC	CASSSGRSNEQYF
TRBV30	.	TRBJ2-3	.	TGTGCCGGCCAGCCGGAGGGAAACACAGATACGCAGTATTTT	CAGQPEGNTDTQYF
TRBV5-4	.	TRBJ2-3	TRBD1	TGTGCCAGCAGCTTAGACAGGGGTTACGCAGATACGCAGTATTTT	CASSLDRGYADTQYF
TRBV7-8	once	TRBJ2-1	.	TGTGCCAGCAGCTTCCGTGGGGGCCAGGGAAATGAGCAGTTCTTC	CASSFRGGQGNEQFF
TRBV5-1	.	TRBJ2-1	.	TGCGCCAGCAGCTTGGCCCACAGGGTGGATGAGCAGTTCTTC	CASSLAHRVDEQFF
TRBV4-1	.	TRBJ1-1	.	TGCGCCAGCAGGGGAAGGACAGTGAACACTGAAGCTTTCTTT	CASRGRTVNTEAFF
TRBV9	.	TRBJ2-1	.	TGTGCCAGCGCCTCGTGGGGGGTTGGGAATGAGCAGTTCTTC	CASASWGVGNEQFF